This record looks at one T cell receptor beta chain sequence and its context. This record comes from a study of T cell changes during pregnancy in multiple sclerosis. Sequencing used immunoSEQ multiplex PCR; TCRdb keeps in-frame clones, though not all of them. The sample shows about 97,000 clones, 90% of them seen only once. The V gene's germline CDR1 is MNHEY and CDR2 SVGAGI. The CDR3 length is 15 residues. V trimming: 6 bases; J trimming: 0 bases; junction bases outside the gene matches: 4. The chain is built from TRBV6-5 and TRBJ1-4, with TRBD1 matching 7 bases. Specimen: peripheral blood, collected in the second trimester of pregnancy. The receptor comes from a female donor in good health, enrolled as a control in a pregnancy study. CDR3 protein: CASRSDRATNEKLFF. The CDR3 DNA reads as TGTGCCAGCAGATCCGACAGGGCAACTAATGAAAAACTGTTTTTT.